The 18 T cell receptor beta chains below come from one sample, sequenced in a study of blood T cells in healthy people across ages. Through a sample-barcoded 5' primer and a J-beta primer mix, a second PCR was run for about 7 to 12 cycles. TCRdb independently ran MiXCR on the 5' RACE reads; one entry per CDR3 protein. In the table there are roughly 730,000 distinct CDR3 sequences, more than 50% of which are singletons. The material sequenced was blood. The source of these receptors is a man aged 35-49 years in good health.

About this clonotype: A much larger clone differs by one base, so this may be a read error. V and J are TRBV7-8 and TRBJ2-5; D perhaps matches TRBD1 (6 bases). The J call may be faulty, since TRBJ2-7 better matches the DNA end. The germline gives CDR1 SGHVS, CDR2 FQNEAQ. There are 15 residues in the CDR3. The CDR3 DNA sequence: TGTGCCAGCAGCCCAGGAAGGCAGGGGACCTGCGAGCAGTACTTC. It encodes CASSPGRQGTCEQYF.

At least ten counts were recorded for this clonotype. The CDR3: CASSFTIPDTQYF. The CDR3 coding sequence is TGTGCCAGCAGTTTTACCATCCCAGATACGCAGTATTTT. This chain joins TRBV28 and TRBJ2-3; no reliable D call. Trimming shortened V by 3 bases and J by 4 bases, and 8 bases separated the two germline ends. In germline, CDR1 is MDHEN, CDR2 SYDVKM. The CDR3 sequence is 13 residues long.

Comment on this clonotype: At one end, the junction sequence differs from germline, possibly due to a read error. This chain uses TRBV6-5 with TRBJ2-4; D possibly matches TRBD1 or TRBD2 (5 bases each). There are 15 residues in the CDR3. Per germline, CDR1 MNHEY and CDR2 SVGAGI. CDR3 DNA sequence: TGTACCAGCAGTTATGACCGGGACGCCAAAAACATTCAGTACTTC. Amino acids: CTSSYDRDAKNIQYF.

This rearrangement joins TRBV21-1 to TRBJ1-5; the D segment call TRBD1 is taken from the table without a DNA check. TRBV21-1 is flagged as a pseudogene. The CDR3 is 17 amino acids. The chain's CDR3 is CASTTRLPGQGDQPQHF. In DNA, the CDR3 is TGTGCCAGCACAACCCGTCTTCCGGGACAGGGTGACCAGCCCCAGCATTTT.

The V gene is TRBV4-3, the J gene TRBJ2-7; tentatively, D is TRBD1 or TRBD2 (5 bases each). V lost 0 bases, J lost 0 bases, and 18 bases lay in between. The germline V gene has CDR1 LGHNA and CDR2 YSLEER. The CDR3 runs 18 residues. The CDR3: CASSQELTGAVASYEQYF. DNA of the CDR3: TGCGCCAGCAGCCAAGAGTTAACCGGGGCGGTAGCCTCCTACGAGCAGTACTTC.

This chain connects TRBV29-1 to TRBJ2-7; D uncertain. V shed 4 bases and J shed 1 base, with 17 bases lying between them. CDR1 and CDR2 (germline): SQVTM, ANQGSEA. The CDR3 is made up of 15 amino acids. CDR3 residues: CSVVWSQWPSYEQYF. The CDR3 nucleotides read TGCAGCGTTGTCTGGTCACAGTGGCCGTCCTACGAGCAGTACTTC.

The CDR3 DNA follows: TGTGCCAGCAGGTCGGGCGGGGGGGCCAGAGAGACCCAGTACTTC. Its protein product is CASRSGGGARETQYF. This chain connects TRBV12-3 or TRBV12-4 to TRBJ2-7; 9 nucleotides match TRBD2. The tail of the sequence fits TRBJ2-5 better, so the J call may be wrong. The CDR3 sequence is 15 residues long.

The chain has TRBV5-1 and TRBJ2-7, with TRBD1 identical over 9 bases. The germline V gene encodes CDR1 SGHRS and CDR2 YFSETQ. Unmatched junction bases numbered 6, after V lost 4 bases and J lost 1 base. This CDR3 has 15 amino acids. The CDR3 nucleotides are TGCGCCAGCAGCACTACAGGGGGCGCATCCTACGAGCAGTACTTC. Amino acid sequence: CASSTTGGASYEQYF.

A single count supports this clonotype. The V gene is TRBV29-1, the J gene TRBJ1-5, with 8 bases fitting TRBD1. CDR3 length: 14 amino acids. Germline CDR1 is SQVTM and CDR2 is ANQGSEA. V shed 4 bases, J shed 6 bases, and the junction held 8 bases outside the gene matches. CDR3 loop: CSVGTGGLGQPQHF. CDR3 DNA sequence: TGCAGCGTTGGTACAGGGGGTTTGGGTCAGCCCCAGCATTTT.

V is TRBV29-1 and J is TRBJ1-2, with D unresolved. This CDR3 comprises 12 residues. The germline gives CDR1 SQVTM, CDR2 ANQGSEA. The germline V and J ends were trimmed by 3 bases and 8 bases, with 13 bases remaining between them. CDR3 protein: CSVEPVTDGYTF. The DNA of the CDR3 is TGCAGCGTTGAGCCGGTCACGGACGGCTACACCTTC.

V is TRBV5-1 and J is TRBJ1-2; 7 nucleotides align to TRBD1. This CDR3 has 17 residues. With 4 bases clipped from V and 2 bases from J, the junction kept 14 bases outside the gene matches. Per the germline V gene, CDR1 is SGHRS and CDR2 is YFSETQ. The CDR3 DNA reads TGCGCCAGCAGCATCGCGAATTTGGGACAGCCAAACTATGGCTACACCTTC. Residues: CASSIANLGQPNYGYTF.

The rearrangement uses TRBV20-1 and TRBJ1-6; no reliable D call. Germline lookup yields CDR1 DFQATT and CDR2 SNEGSKA (reference sequence). V lost 0 bases, J lost 4 bases, and 13 bases lay in between. The length of the CDR3 is 16 residues. The CDR3 DNA follows: TGCAGTGCTAGAGATACGCAGAGGACTTATAATTCACCCCTCCACTTT. It specifies CSARDTQRTYNSPLHF.

The chain couples TRBV4-2 to TRBJ1-2, with 7 bases identical to TRBD1. CDR1 LGHNA and CDR2 YNFKEQ come from the germline V gene. Unmatched junction bases numbered 8, after V lost 0 bases and J lost 4 bases. This CDR3 is 16 amino acids long. This CDR3 reads CASSQDSRQGIYGYTF. CDR3 DNA sequence: TGTGCCAGCAGCCAAGATTCGCGACAGGGAATCTATGGCTACACCTTC.

V usage is TRBV9 and J usage is TRBJ2-7; 8 nucleotides match TRBD2. Germline trimming cut 2 bases from V and 7 bases from J; bases unmatched to any gene: 8. Germline V gives CDR1 SGDLS, CDR2 YYNGEE. The CDR3 runs to 14 residues. CDR3 residues: CASSVSGGTNEQYF. For the CDR3, the DNA is TGTGCCAGCAGCGTGAGCGGGGGCACCAATGAGCAGTACTTC.

The V gene is TRBV7-2, the J gene TRBJ1-1; D unresolved. Deletions cut 5 bases from V and 8 bases from J, with 18 bases between. The CDR3 contains 14 residues. Germline CDR1 reads SGHTA; CDR2 reads FQGNSA. CDR3 loop: CASSLLTTATEAFF. CDR3 nucleotide sequence: TGTGCCAGCAGCCTCCTGACAACGGCGACGGAAGCTTTCTTT.

V is TRBV10-3 and J is TRBJ2-3, with no clear D. The V end lost 0 bases, the J end lost 1 base, and 8 bases lay between the germline ends. This CDR3 has 15 amino acids. Germline CDR1 and CDR2: ENHRY and SYGVKD. As DNA, the CDR3 is TGTGCCATCAGTGAGTCGAACAGCCGCACAGATACGCAGTATTTT. It yields the protein CAISESNSRTDTQYF.

The chain combines TRBV28 with TRBJ2-4; D is perhaps TRBD2 (6 bases). V was pared by 7 bases and J by 0 bases, with 16 bases between. This CDR3 is built from 16 residues. The germline gives CDR1 MDHEN, CDR2 SYDVKM. CDR3 in DNA: TGTGCCAGCACCCCCTCGGGAGTAATAGCCAAAAACATTCAGTACTTC. Protein product: CASTPSGVIAKNIQYF.

The chain joins TRBV6-1 to TRBJ2-4, with D tentatively TRBD1 (6 bases). CDR3 length equals 17 residues. Germline assignment: CDR1 MNHNS and CDR2 SASEGT. V was trimmed by 6 bases and J by 0 bases, leaving 18 bases between them. The CDR3 loop is CASSPQGFQSAKNIQYF. The CDR3 DNA sequence: TGTGCCAGCAGCCCCCAGGGGTTTCAGTCAGCCAAAAACATTCAGTACTTC.